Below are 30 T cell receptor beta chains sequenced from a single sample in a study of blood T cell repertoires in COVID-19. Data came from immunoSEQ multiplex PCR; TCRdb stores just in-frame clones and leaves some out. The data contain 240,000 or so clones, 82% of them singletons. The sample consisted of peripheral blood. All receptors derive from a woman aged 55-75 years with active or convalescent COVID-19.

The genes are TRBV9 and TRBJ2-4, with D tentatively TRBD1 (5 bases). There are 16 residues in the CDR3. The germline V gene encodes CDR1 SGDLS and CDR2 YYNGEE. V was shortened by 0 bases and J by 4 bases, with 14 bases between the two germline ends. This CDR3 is CASSVDSQGGKNIQYF. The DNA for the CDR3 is TGTGCCAGCAGCGTAGATTCGCAGGGTGGTAAAAACATTCAGTACTTC.

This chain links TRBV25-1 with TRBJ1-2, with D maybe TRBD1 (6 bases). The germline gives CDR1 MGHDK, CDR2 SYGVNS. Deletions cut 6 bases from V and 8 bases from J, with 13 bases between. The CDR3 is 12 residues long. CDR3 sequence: CASRPTQGGYTF. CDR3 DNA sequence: TGTGCCAGCAGACCGACACAGGGAGGCTACACCTTC.

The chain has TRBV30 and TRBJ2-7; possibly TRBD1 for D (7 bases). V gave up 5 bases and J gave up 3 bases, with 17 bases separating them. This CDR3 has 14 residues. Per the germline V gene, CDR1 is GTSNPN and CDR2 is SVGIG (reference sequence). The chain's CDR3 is CAWSIRQGGYEQYF. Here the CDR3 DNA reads TGTGCCTGGTCGATAAGGCAGGGGGGCTACGAGCAGTACTTC.

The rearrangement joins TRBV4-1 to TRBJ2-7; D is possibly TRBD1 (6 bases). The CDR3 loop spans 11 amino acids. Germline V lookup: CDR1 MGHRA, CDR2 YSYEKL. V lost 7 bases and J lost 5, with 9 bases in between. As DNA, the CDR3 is TGCGCCAGCACACGGGACAACGAGCAGTACTTC. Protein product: CASTRDNEQYF.

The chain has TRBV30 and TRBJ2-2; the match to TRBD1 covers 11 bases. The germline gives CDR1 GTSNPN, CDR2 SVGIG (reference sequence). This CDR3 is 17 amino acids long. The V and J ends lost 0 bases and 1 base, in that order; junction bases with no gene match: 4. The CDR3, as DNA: TGTGCCTGGAGTGTCAAGGACAGGGGGCGGAACACCGGGGAGCTGTTTTTT. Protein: CAWSVKDRGRNTGELFF. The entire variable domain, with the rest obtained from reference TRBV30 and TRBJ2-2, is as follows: SQTIHQWPATLVQPVGSPLSLECTVEGTSNPNLYWYRQAAGRGLQLLFYSVGIGQISSEVPQNLSASRPQDRQFILSSKKLLLSDSGFYLCAWSVKDRGRNTGELFFGEGSRLTVL.

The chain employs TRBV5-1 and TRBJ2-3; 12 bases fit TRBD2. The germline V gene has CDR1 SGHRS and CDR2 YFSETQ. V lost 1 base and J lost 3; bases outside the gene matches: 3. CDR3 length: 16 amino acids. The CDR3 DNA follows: TGCGCCAGCAGCTTGAGTGGACTAGCGGGGACAGATACGCAGTATTTT. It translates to CASSLSGLAGTDTQYF.

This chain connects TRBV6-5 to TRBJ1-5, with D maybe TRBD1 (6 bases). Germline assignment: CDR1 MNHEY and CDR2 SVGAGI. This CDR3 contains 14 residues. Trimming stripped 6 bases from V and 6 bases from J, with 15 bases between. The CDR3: CASRTKQGAQPQHF. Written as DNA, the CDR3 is TGTGCCAGCAGGACAAAACAGGGTGCTCAGCCCCAGCATTTT.

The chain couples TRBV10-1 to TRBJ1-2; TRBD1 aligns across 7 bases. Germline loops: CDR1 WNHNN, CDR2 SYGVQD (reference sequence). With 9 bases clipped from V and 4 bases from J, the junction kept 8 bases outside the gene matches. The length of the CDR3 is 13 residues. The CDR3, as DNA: TGCGCCAGTGCGACAGGGCACCTCTATGGCTACACCTTC. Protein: CASATGHLYGYTF.

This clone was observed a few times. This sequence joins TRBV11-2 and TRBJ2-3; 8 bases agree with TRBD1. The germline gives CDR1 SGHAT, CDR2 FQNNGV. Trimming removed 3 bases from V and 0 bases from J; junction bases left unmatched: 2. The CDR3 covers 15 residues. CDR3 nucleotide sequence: TGTGCCAGCAGCTTCCACAGGGGGAGCACAGATACGCAGTATTTT. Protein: CASSFHRGSTDTQYF. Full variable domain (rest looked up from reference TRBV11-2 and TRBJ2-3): EAGVAQSPRYKIIEKRQSVAFWCNPISGHATLYWYQQILGQGPKLLIQFQNNGVVDDSQLPKDRFSAERLKGVDSTLKIQPAKLEDSAVYLCASSFHRGSTDTQYFGPGTRLTVL.

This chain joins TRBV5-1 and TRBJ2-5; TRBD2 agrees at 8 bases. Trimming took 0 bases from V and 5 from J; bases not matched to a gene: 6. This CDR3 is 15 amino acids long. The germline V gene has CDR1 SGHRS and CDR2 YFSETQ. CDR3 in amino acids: CASSLAGSGAETQYF. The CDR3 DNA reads TGCGCCAGCAGCTTGGCGGGTAGCGGGGCTGAGACCCAGTACTTC.

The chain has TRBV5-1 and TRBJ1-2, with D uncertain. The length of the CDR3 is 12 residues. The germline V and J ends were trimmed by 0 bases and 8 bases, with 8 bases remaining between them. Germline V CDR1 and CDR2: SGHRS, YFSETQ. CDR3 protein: CASSLEVGGYTF. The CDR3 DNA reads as TGCGCCAGCAGCTTGGAAGTCGGGGGCTACACCTTC.

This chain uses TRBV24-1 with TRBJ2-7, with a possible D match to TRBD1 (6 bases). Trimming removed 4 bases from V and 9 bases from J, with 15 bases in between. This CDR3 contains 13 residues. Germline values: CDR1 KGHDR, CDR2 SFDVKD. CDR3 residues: CATSDPPDRRQYF. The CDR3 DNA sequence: TGTGCCACCAGTGACCCCCCCGACAGGAGGCAGTACTTC.

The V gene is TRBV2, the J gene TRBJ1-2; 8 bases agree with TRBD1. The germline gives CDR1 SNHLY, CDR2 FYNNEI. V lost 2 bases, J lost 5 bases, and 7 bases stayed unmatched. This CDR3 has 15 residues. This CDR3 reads CASSERQGARYGYTF. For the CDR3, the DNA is TGTGCCAGCAGTGAAAGGCAGGGGGCGCGGTATGGCTACACCTTC.

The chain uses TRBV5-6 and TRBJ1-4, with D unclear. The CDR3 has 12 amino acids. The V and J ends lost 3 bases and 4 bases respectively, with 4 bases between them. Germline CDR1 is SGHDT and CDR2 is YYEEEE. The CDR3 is CASSWLNEKLFF. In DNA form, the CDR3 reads TGTGCCAGCAGCTGGCTTAATGAAAAACTGTTTTTT.

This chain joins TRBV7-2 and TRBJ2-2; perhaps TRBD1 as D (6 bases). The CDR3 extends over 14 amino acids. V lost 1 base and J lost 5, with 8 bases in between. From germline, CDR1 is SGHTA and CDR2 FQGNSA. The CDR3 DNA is TGTGCCAGCAGCTTAGGGACAGCGACCGGGGAGCTGTTTTTT. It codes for CASSLGTATGELFF.

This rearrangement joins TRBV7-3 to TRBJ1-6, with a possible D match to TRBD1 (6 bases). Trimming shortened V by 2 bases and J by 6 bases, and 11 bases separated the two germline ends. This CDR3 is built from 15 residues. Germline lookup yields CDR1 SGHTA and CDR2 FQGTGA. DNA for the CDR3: TGTGCCAGCAGCTTACTGGGGGCCAGTAATTCACCCCTCCACTTT. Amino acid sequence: CASSLLGASNSPLHF.

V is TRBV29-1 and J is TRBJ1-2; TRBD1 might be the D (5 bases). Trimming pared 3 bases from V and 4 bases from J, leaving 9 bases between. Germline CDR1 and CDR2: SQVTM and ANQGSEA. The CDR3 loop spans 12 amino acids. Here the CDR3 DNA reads TGCAGCGTTGACAGGGTTATCTATGGCTACACCTTC. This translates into CSVDRVIYGYTF.

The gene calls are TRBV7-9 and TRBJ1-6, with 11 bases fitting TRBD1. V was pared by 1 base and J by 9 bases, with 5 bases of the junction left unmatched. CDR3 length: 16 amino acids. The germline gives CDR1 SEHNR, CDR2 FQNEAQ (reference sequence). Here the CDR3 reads CASSLGPGQGVSPLHF. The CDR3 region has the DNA TGTGCCAGCAGCTTAGGTCCGGGACAGGGGGTTTCACCCCTCCACTTT.

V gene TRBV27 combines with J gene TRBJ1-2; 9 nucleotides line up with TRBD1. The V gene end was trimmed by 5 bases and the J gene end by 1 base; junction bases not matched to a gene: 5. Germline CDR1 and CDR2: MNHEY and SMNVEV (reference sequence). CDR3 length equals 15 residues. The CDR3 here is CASSPDRGVNYGYTF. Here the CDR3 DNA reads TGTGCCAGCAGTCCCGACAGGGGGGTTAACTATGGCTACACCTTC.

CDR3 sequence reads: CASSLGQGVEKLFF. The CDR3 region has the DNA TGTGCCAGTAGTCTTGGACAGGGGGTGGAGAAACTGTTTTTT. The chain couples TRBV19 to TRBJ1-4; 10 nucleotides line up with TRBD1. The CDR3 covers 14 residues. Looked up from germline, CDR1 is LNHDA and CDR2 is SQIVND (reference sequence). With V trimmed by 5 bases and J by 11 bases, 8 bases remained unmatched.

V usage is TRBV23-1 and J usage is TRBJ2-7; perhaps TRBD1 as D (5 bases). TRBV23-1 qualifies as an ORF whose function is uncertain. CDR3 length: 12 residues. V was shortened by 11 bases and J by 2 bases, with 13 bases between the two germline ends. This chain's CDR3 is CAPPGATYEQYF. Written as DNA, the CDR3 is TGCGCCCCCCCTGGGGCCACCTACGAGCAGTACTTC.

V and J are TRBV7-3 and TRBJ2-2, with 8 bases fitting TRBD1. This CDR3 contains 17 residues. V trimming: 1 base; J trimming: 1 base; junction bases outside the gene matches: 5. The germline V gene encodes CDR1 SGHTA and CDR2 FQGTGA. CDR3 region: CASSLSPGQVNTGELFF. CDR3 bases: TGTGCCAGCAGCTTAAGTCCGGGACAGGTGAACACCGGGGAGCTGTTTTTT.

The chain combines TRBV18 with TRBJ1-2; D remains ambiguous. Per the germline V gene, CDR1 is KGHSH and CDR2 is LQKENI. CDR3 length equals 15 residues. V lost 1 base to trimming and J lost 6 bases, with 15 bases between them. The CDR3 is CASSPRVVVVNGYTF. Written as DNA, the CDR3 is TGTGCCAGCTCACCACGTGTGGTAGTGGTGAATGGCTACACCTTC.

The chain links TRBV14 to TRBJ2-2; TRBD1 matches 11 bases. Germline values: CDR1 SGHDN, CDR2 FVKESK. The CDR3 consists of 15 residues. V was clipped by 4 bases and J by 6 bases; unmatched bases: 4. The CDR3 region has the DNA TGTGCCAGCAGCCTACCGGGACAGGGGGCCGGGGAGCTGTTTTTT. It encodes CASSLPGQGAGELFF.

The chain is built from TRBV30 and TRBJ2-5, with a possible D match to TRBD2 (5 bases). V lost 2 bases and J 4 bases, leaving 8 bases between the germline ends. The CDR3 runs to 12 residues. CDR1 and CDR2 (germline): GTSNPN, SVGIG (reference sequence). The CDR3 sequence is CAWSIRGETQYF. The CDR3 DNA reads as TGTGCCTGGAGTATCCGGGGAGAGACCCAGTACTTC.

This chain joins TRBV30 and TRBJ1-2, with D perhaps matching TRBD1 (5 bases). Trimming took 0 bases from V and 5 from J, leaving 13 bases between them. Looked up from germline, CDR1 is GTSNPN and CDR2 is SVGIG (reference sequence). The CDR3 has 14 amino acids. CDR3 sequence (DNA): TGTGCCTGGAGTGTACGTCCGGGGGGATATGGCTACACCTTC. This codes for CAWSVRPGGYGYTF. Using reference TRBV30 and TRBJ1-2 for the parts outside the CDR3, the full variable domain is SQTIHQWPATLVQPVGSPLSLECTVEGTSNPNLYWYRQAAGRGLQLLFYSVGIGQISSEVPQNLSASRPQDRQFILSSKKLLLSDSGFYLCAWSVRPGGYGYTFGSGTRLTVV.

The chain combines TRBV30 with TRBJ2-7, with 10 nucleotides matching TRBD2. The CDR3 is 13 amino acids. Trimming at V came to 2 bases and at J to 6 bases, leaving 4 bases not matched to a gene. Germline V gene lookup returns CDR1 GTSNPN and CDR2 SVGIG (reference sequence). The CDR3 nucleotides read TGTGCCTGGAGTTTTACTAGCGGGACCGAGCAGTACTTC. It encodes CAWSFTSGTEQYF.

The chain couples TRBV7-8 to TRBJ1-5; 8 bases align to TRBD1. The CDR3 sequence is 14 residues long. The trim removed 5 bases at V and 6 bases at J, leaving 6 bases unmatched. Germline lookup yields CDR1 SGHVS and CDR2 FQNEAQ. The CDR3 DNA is TGTGCCAGCAGCCTGGACAGGGAAACTCAGCCCCAGCATTTT. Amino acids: CASSLDRETQPQHF.

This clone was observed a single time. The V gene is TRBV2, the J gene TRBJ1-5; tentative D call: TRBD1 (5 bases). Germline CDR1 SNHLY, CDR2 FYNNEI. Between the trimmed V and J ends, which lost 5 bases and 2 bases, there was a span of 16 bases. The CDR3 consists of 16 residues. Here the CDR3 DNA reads TGTGCCAGCAGTCAAGGGTACGCGGGGGGCAATCAGCCCCAGCATTTT. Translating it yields CASSQGYAGGNQPQHF.

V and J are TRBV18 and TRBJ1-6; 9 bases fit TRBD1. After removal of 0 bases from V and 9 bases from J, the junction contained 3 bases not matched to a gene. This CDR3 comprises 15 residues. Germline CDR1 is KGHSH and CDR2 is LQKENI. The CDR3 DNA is TGTGCCAGCTCACCACCGGGACAGGGTTCTTCACCCCTCCACTTT. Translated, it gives CASSPPGQGSSPLHF.